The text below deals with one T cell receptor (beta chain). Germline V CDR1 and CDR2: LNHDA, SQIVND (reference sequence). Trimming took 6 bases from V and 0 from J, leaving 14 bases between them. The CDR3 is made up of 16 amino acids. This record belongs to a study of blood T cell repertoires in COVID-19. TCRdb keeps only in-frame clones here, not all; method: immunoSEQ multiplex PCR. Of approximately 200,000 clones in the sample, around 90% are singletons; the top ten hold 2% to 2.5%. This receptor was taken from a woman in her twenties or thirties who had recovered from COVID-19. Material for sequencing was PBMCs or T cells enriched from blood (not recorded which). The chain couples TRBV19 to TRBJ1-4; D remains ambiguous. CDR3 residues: CASRSGRVSTNEKLFF. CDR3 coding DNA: TGTGCCAGTAGGTCCGGGAGGGTTTCAACTAATGAAAAACTGTTTTTT.